This T cell receptor (beta chain) was found in a study of CD8+CD57+ T cells in acquired aplastic anemia. Overall study context: DNA recovered from sorted CD4+ and CD8+ cells had a mean of around 3.3 ug.

Germline V gene sequence: CDR1 SNHLY, CDR2 FYNNEI. The CDR3 totals 16 residues. V was cut by 3 bases and J by 0 bases, with 12 bases left in between. To note about this clonotype: Antigen unknown.

Overall study findings and caveats: Patients versus controls showed no significant CD8+ Simpson's diversity difference. Overlapping CD8+ CDR3 repertoires of patients and controls contained around 30 shared sequences.

Only patients with CD8+CD57+ cell expansion on flow cytometry were chosen for sequencing. Researchers used genomic DNA as the template to profile TCR beta VDJ and CDR3. TCRdb recomputed calls from the reads with MiXCR, one row per CDR3 protein. In the table there are approximately 40,000 distinct CDR3 sequences, about 63% of which are singletons. The sequence was collected from a human donor with aplastic anemia. The specimen was sorted CD4+, CD8+, or CD8+CD57+ T cells (not recorded which) from PBMCs. J is TRBJ1-3 and V is TRBV2; a possible D gene is TRBD1 (6 bases). The CDR3 DNA is TGTGCCAGCAGTGAGTACGCGGACAGCTCTGGAAACACCATATATTTT. Translating it yields CASSEYADSSGNTIYF.